These 23 T cell receptor beta chains originate from one sample sequenced in a study of response to subunit inactivated influenza vaccine. TCRdb recomputed calls from the RT-PCR reads with MiXCR, one row per CDR3 protein. The sample lists around 520,000 distinct CDR3 sequences, over 9.5% occurring once. Material: PBMCs from blood, obtained on the day of vaccination. These TCRs come from a man over 45 who received an inactivated influenza vaccine.

A few counts support this clonotype. The genes are TRBV6-2 or TRBV6-3 and TRBJ2-1; a weak D match, TRBD2 (6 bases). Germline CDR1 reads MNHEY; CDR2 reads SVGEGT. V lost 4 bases, J lost 0 bases, and 10 bases lay in between. This CDR3 is 15 amino acids long. This CDR3 reads CASSFGTYSYNEQFF. The CDR3 DNA is TGTGCCAGCAGTTTCGGGACTTACTCCTACAATGAGCAGTTCTTC.

This clonotype was seen a handful of times. This rearrangement joins TRBV7-9 to TRBJ1-1; possibly TRBD1 for D (6 bases). V lost 4 bases and J lost 4, with 16 bases in between. This CDR3 spans 15 amino acids. CDR1 and CDR2 (germline): SEHNR, FQNEAQ (reference sequence). CDR3 in amino acids: CASSSPGHWGTEAFF. For the CDR3, the DNA is TGTGCCAGCAGCTCCCCGGGACATTGGGGCACTGAAGCTTTCTTT.

There are a few counts of this clonotype. The chain is built from TRBV4-1 and TRBJ2-3; 9 bases are shared with TRBD2. This CDR3 contains 17 residues. V was clipped by 0 bases and J by 7 bases; unmatched bases: 11. The germline V gene has CDR1 MGHRA and CDR2 YSYEKL. CDR3 in amino acids: CASSQDWRGGPTYTQYF. The CDR3 region has the DNA TGCGCCAGCAGCCAAGATTGGCGGGGGGGACCAACTTATACGCAGTATTTT.

About this clonotype: A read error may explain this, as a much larger clone is one base away. The chain uses TRBV12-3 or TRBV12-4 and TRBJ2-7, with unresolved D. The CDR3 contains 16 residues. Written as DNA, the CDR3 is TGTGCCAGCAGTTTCGTGTGGACGGATATCTCCTACAAGCAGTACTTC. Translation: CASSFVWTDISYKQYF.

This clonotype was recorded a few times. V usage is TRBV4-3 and J usage is TRBJ2-4; TRBD2 aligns across 12 bases. The ends lost 2 bases at V and 6 bases at J; junction bases unmatched: 2. Germline values: CDR1 LGHNA, CDR2 YSLEER. The length of the CDR3 is 15 residues. The CDR3 reads CASSQLTSGGNIQYF. The DNA for the CDR3 is TGCGCCAGCAGCCAATTGACTAGCGGGGGAAACATTCAGTACTTC.

This clonotype was counted between two and nine times. The V gene is TRBV9, the J gene TRBJ2-6; D gene ambiguous. CDR3 size: 19 residues. V was clipped by 0 bases and J by 0 bases, with 16 bases between them. Per germline, CDR1 SGDLS and CDR2 YYNGEE. CDR3: CASSVAAAGAHSGANVLTF. The DNA of the CDR3 is TGTGCCAGCAGCGTAGCTGCGGCAGGCGCCCACTCTGGGGCCAACGTCCTGACTTTC.

This clonotype was picked up a small number of times. The V and J genes are TRBV5-1 and TRBJ1-2; the D is unclear. This CDR3 is built from 15 residues. V lost 1 base and J lost 4, with 14 bases in between. The V gene's germline CDR1 is SGHRS and CDR2 YFSETQ. CDR3 residues: CASSLLAGLIYGYTF. CDR3 sequence (DNA): TGCGCCAGCAGCTTGCTTGCAGGATTAATCTATGGCTACACCTTC.

This clonotype has a handful of counts. The rearrangement links TRBV28 to TRBJ2-7, with a weak D call TRBD1 (6 bases). V lost 10 bases and J lost 4, with 23 bases in between. CDR1 MDHEN and CDR2 SYDVKM come from the germline V gene. This CDR3 is built from 15 residues. CDR3 protein: CATQNPDRDGYEQYF. The CDR3 DNA follows: TGTGCCACCCAAAACCCGGACAGAGACGGTTACGAGCAGTACTTC.

The chain uses TRBV11-2 and TRBJ1-4; TRBD1 might be the D (5 bases). This CDR3 is built from 17 residues. The V gene's germline CDR1 is SGHAT and CDR2 FQNNGV. Trimming left V 0 bases short and J 4 bases short, with 15 bases between. The DNA for the CDR3 is TGTGCCAGCAGCTTAGACCCCTCCGGGGGACTTAATGAAAAACTGTTTTTT. Its protein product is CASSLDPSGGLNEKLFF.

J is TRBJ2-3 and V is TRBV2; a weak D match, TRBD2 (5 bases). This CDR3 comprises 11 residues. V gave up 10 bases and J gave up 8 bases, with 13 bases separating them. Germline assignment: CDR1 SNHLY and CDR2 FYNNEI. This CDR3 is CATVEDGTQYF. The CDR3, as DNA: TGTGCCACCGTGGAGGACGGTACGCAGTATTTT.

The genes are TRBV20-1 and TRBJ2-7, with D possibly TRBD2 on 6 matching bases. The CDR3 loop spans 15 amino acids. The V end lost 0 bases, the J end lost 3 bases, and 15 bases lay between the germline ends. The germline V gene has CDR1 DFQATT and CDR2 SNEGSKA (reference sequence). The CDR3 region is CSARDRLVGDYEQYF. DNA for the CDR3: TGCAGTGCTAGAGACCGACTAGTAGGAGACTACGAGCAGTACTTC.

This clonotype was seen at least ten times. This chain connects TRBV5-1 to TRBJ2-1; 9 nucleotides line up with TRBD2. J gave up 8 bases and V 0 bases, and 6 bases lay outside the gene matches. The CDR3 loop spans 15 amino acids. Per the germline V gene, CDR1 is SGHRS and CDR2 is YFSETQ. The CDR3 region has the DNA TGCGCCAGCAGCTTGGCGGCGGGGGGGCAGGATGAGCAGTTCTTC. Translated, it gives CASSLAAGGQDEQFF.

The chain uses TRBV7-9 and TRBJ2-1; D gene ambiguous. The V end was cut by 6 bases, the J end by 7 bases, with 16 bases between. CDR3 length: 14 amino acids. The germline CDR1 and CDR2 sequences are SEHNR and FQNEAQ (reference sequence). CDR3 protein: CASRRDTLGNEQFF. CDR3 DNA sequence: TGTGCCAGCAGACGTGACACCCTGGGTAATGAGCAGTTCTTC.

In this sample, this clonotype turned up many times. CDR3 sequence reads: CASSLGYGYTF. DNA of the CDR3: TGTGCCAGCAGTCTGGGGTATGGCTACACCTTC. The V gene is TRBV6-6, the J gene TRBJ1-2; unclear D gene. CDR3 length: 11 residues. Germline-derived CDR1 and CDR2 are MNHNY and SVGAGI (reference sequence). The V gene lost 5 bases and the J gene lost 5 bases, with 6 bases spanning the gap.

This clonotype was detected only a few times. This chain uses TRBV20-1 with TRBJ2-3, with 9 positions matching TRBD1. Looked up from germline, CDR1 is DFQATT and CDR2 is SNEGSKA (reference sequence). J gave up 5 bases and V 7 bases, and 7 bases lay outside the gene matches. The CDR3 has 13 amino acids. CDR3 bases: TGCAGTGTCCGGACAGGGGTGGGAGATACGCAGTATTTT. This translates into CSVRTGVGDTQYF.

This clonotype was observed a handful of times. CDR3 loop: CSAAGGGGSSYNEQFF. In nucleotides, the CDR3 is TGCAGTGCCGCGGGGGGGGGCGGCAGCTCCTACAATGAGCAGTTCTTC. The chain has TRBV20-1 and TRBJ2-1; 9 bases match TRBD2. CDR1 is DFQATT, CDR2 SNEGSKA, per germline (reference sequence). V was clipped by 6 bases and J by 0 bases; unmatched bases: 9. The CDR3 runs to 16 residues.

The chain links TRBV6-2 or TRBV6-3 to TRBJ2-1; 9 bases are a match to TRBD2. The CDR3 covers 21 residues. Germline loops: CDR1 MNHEY, CDR2 SVGEGT. The J segment lost 3 bases and the V segment lost 2 bases, leaving 20 bases of the junction unmatched. In DNA form, the CDR3 reads TGTGCCAGCAGTTACCCCCTTTCATTCAAAATAGCGGGAGACTTCTACAATGAGCAGTTCTTC. This encodes CASSYPLSFKIAGDFYNEQFF.

This clonotype was detected a few times. This chain uses TRBV7-2 with TRBJ2-1, with 14 bases identical to TRBD2. V gave up 3 bases and J gave up 15 bases; unmatched junction bases: 4. The germline gives CDR1 SGHTA, CDR2 FQGNSA. This CDR3 region has 13 residues. CDR3 nucleotide sequence: TGTGCCAGCAGCTTGGGGACTAGCGGGAGTCGGTTCTTC. Translation gives CASSLGTSGSRFF.

This clonotype was observed a few times. V gene TRBV2 combines with J gene TRBJ2-1; 12 bases match TRBD2. The V gene end was trimmed by 4 bases and the J gene end by 6 bases; junction bases not matched to a gene: 13. CDR1 SNHLY and CDR2 FYNNEI come from the germline V gene. CDR3 length: 18 residues. This CDR3 is CASSGGGLAGSKVNEQFF. The CDR3 bases are TGTGCCAGCAGTGGCGGCGGACTAGCGGGAAGTAAGGTCAATGAGCAGTTCTTC.

The V and J genes are TRBV5-1 and TRBJ1-4; the match to TRBD1 covers 10 bases. The CDR3 totals 16 residues. Trimming cost V 3 bases and J 5 bases; bases outside gene matches: 7. Germline V CDR1 and CDR2: SGHRS, YFSETQ. The CDR3 DNA sequence: TGCGCCAGCAGCTGGGACCCGGGACAGGGGAATGAAAAACTGTTTTTT. Translating it yields CASSWDPGQGNEKLFF.

This clonotype has a count of ten or more. Here the CDR3 DNA reads TGTGCCAGCAGCTTTGGGGCCAACGTCCTGACTTTC. Translation: CASSFGANVLTF. The rearrangement links TRBV12-3 or TRBV12-4 to TRBJ2-6; D gene ambiguous. V was pared by 6 bases and J by 3 bases, with 3 bases between. This CDR3 region has 12 residues.

This rearrangement joins TRBV7-9 to TRBJ2-1; tentative D call: TRBD2 (7 bases). CDR1 SEHNR and CDR2 FQNEAQ come from the germline V gene (reference sequence). This CDR3 region has 16 residues. V was cut by 4 bases and J by 3 bases, with 16 bases left in between. CDR3 amino acids: CASSSGSGGDYNEQFF. CDR3 sequence (DNA): TGTGCCAGCAGCTCAGGGTCGGGGGGCGACTACAATGAGCAGTTCTTC.

In this sample, this clonotype turned up a few times. This chain joins TRBV11-2 and TRBJ2-5; D uncertain. The CDR3 sequence is 15 residues long. The germline V and J ends were trimmed by 1 base and 2 bases, with 11 bases remaining between them. Germline-derived CDR1 and CDR2 are SGHAT and FQNNGV. The CDR3 region is CASSLASDKQETQYF. CDR3 DNA: TGTGCCAGCAGCTTAGCCTCCGACAAGCAAGAGACCCAGTACTTC. The variable domain in full, with the rest retrieved from reference TRBV11-2 and TRBJ2-5, is EAGVAQSPRYKIIEKRQSVAFWCNPISGHATLYWYQQILGQGPKLLIQFQNNGVVDDSQLPKDRFSAERLKGVDSTLKIQPAKLEDSAVYLCASSLASDKQETQYFGPGTRLLVL.